This T cell receptor (beta chain) is from a study of T cells in Graves' hyperthyroidism and ophthalmopathy. Using RNA transcripts as the source, TCR beta CDR3 regions were amplified. HTBI primers were the set used in a first-round RT-PCR of the TCR CDR3. In TCRdb, the multiplex PCR reads were re-called with MiXCR into one record per CDR3 protein. The table includes some 350,000 distinct CDR3 sequences, around 14% detected once. The CDR3 covers 16 residues. V was shortened by 2 bases and J by 6 bases, with 18 bases between the two germline ends. Germline V gene sequence: CDR1 SGDLS, CDR2 YYNGEE. Predating any ophthalmopathy symptoms, the blood sample was taken at first hyperthyroidism diagnosis. This clonotype was recorded many times.

This receptor was identified in a woman younger than 30 with Graves' hyperthyroidism that later progressed to Graves' ophthalmopathy. Specimen: blood. The chain links TRBV9 to TRBJ2-1; D is uncertain. Here the CDR3 reads CASSVDQTTLTNEQFF. The DNA for the CDR3 is TGTGCCAGCAGCGTCGACCAAACTACGCTTACCAATGAGCAGTTCTTC.